Included here is one T cell receptor beta chain sequence, with context. Its cognate antigen is unknown. The germline CDR1 and CDR2 sequences are GTSNPN and SVGIG (reference sequence). V lost 4 bases and J lost 5, with 11 bases in between. The length of the CDR3 is 13 residues. PCR employed 60 Vbeta and 13 Jbeta primers. The protocol was immunoSEQ multiplex PCR, while the TCRdb copy is restricted to in-frame clones and leaves out a portion. The sample has 140,000 to 150,000 clones, around 73% seen once. This sample is drawn from a study of cytomegalovirus exposure and HLA in healthy donors. Overall study results and limits: The study listed roughly 160 cytomegalovirus-associated TCR beta chains.

This TCR derives from a female donor in good health and CMV-seronegative. The sequencing sample was made of PBMCs. The chain has TRBV30 and TRBJ1-4, with D hard to call. The CDR3 sequence: CAWNELPNEKLFF. The CDR3 DNA is TGTGCCTGGAACGAACTCCCCAATGAAAAACTGTTTTTT.